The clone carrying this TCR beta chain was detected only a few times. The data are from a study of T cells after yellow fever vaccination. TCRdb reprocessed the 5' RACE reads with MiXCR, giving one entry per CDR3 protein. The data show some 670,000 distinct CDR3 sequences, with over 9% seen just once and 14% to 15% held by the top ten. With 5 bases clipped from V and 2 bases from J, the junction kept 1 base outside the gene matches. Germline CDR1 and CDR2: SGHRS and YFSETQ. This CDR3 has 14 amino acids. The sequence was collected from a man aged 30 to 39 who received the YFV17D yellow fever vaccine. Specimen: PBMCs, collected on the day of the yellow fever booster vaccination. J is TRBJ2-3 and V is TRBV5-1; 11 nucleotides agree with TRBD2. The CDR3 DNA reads TGCGCCAGCAGGACTAGCGGGACCACAGATACGCAGTATTTT. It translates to CASRTSGTTDTQYF.